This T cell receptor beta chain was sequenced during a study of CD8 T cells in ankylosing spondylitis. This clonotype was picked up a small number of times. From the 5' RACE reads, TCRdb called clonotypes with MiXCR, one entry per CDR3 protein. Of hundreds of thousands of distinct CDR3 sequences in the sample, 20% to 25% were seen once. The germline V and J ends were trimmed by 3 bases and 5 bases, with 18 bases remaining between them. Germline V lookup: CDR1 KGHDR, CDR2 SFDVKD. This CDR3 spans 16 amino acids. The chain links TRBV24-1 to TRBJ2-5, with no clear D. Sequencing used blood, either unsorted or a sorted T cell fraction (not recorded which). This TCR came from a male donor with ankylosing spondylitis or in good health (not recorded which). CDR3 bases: TGTGCCACCAGTGATGACGAGGTTTGGCCCGGGGAGACCCAGTACTTC. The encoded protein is CATSDDEVWPGETQYF.